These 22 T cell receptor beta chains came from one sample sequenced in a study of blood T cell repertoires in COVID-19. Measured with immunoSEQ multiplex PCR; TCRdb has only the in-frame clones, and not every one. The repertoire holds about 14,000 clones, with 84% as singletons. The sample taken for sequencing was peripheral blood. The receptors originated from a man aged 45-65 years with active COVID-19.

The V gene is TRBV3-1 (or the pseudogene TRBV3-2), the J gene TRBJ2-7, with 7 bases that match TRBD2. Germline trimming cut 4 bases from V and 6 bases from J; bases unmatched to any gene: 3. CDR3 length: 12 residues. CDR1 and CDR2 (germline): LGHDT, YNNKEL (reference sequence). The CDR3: CASSPPGGEQYF. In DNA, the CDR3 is TGTGCCAGCAGCCCGCCGGGGGGCGAGCAGTACTTC.

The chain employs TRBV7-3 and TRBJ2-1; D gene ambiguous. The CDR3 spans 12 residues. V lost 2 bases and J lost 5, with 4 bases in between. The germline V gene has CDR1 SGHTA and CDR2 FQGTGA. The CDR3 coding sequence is TGTGCCAGCAGCTTAGAGCACAATGAGCAGTTCTTC. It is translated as CASSLEHNEQFF.

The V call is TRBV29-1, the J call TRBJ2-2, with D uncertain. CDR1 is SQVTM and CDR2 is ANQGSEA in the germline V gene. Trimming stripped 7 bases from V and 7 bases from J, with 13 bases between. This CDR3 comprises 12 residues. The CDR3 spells CSALFGGGELFF. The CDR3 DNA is TGCAGCGCCCTGTTCGGTGGCGGGGAGCTGTTTTTT.

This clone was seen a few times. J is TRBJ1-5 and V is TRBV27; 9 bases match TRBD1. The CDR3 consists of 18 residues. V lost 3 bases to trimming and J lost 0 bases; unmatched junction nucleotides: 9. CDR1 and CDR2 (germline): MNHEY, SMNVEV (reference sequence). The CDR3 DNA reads TGTGCCAGCAGTTTTTCCGGGACAGGGACCTATAGCAATCAGCCCCAGCATTTT. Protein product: CASSFSGTGTYSNQPQHF.

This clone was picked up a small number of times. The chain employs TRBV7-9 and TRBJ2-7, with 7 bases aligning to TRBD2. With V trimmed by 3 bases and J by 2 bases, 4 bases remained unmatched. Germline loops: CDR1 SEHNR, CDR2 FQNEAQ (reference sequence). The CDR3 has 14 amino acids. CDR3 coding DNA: TGTGCCAGCAGCTTTGGCGGGGGTGCCTACGAGCAGTACTTC. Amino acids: CASSFGGGAYEQYF.

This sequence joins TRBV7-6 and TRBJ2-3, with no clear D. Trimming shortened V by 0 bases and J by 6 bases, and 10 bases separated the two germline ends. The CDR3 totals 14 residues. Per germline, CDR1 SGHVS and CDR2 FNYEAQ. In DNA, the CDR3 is TGTGCCAGCAGCTTAGCCCCAAACACGGATACGCAGTATTTT. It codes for CASSLAPNTDTQYF.

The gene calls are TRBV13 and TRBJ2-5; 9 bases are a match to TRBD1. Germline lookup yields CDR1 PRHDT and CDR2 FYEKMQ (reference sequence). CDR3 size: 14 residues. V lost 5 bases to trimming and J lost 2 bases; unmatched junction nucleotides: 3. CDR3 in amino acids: CASSMGQGQETQYF. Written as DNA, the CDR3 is TGTGCCAGCAGCATGGGACAGGGTCAAGAGACCCAGTACTTC.

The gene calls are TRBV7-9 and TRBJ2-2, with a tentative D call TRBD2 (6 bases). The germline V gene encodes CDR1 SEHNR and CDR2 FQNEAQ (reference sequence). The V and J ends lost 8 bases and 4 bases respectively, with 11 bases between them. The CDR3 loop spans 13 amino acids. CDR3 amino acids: CASGGMGTGELFF. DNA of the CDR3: TGTGCCAGCGGCGGGATGGGCACCGGGGAGCTGTTTTTT. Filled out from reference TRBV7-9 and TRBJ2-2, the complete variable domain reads DTGVSQNPRHKITKRGQNVTFRCDPISEHNRLYWYRQTLGQGPEFLTYFQNEAQLEKSRLLSDRFSAERPKGSFSTLEIQRTEQGDSAMYLCASGGMGTGELFFGEGSRLTVL.

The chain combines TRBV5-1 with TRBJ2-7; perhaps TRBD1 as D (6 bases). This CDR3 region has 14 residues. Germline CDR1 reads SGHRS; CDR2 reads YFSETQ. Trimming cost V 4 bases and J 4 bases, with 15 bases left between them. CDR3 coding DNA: TGCGCCAGCAGCCCCTCCCAGGGGTGGTACGAGCAGTACTTC. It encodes CASSPSQGWYEQYF.

The CDR3 loop is CASSQEDGQGVGFTEAFF. CDR3 nucleotides: TGCGCCAGCAGCCAAGAAGATGGGCAGGGGGTCGGGTTCACTGAAGCTTTCTTT. The chain carries TRBV4-1 and TRBJ1-1, with 7 bases matching TRBD1. CDR1 and CDR2 (germline): MGHRA, YSYEKL. This CDR3 is 18 amino acids long. Trimming at V came to 0 bases and at J to 4 bases, leaving 14 bases not matched to a gene.

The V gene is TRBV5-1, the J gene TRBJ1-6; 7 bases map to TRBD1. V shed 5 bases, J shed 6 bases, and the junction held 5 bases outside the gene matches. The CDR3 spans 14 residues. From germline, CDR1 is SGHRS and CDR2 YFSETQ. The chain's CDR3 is CASRSRQGNSPLHF. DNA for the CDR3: TGCGCCAGCAGGTCCCGACAGGGTAATTCACCCCTCCACTTT.

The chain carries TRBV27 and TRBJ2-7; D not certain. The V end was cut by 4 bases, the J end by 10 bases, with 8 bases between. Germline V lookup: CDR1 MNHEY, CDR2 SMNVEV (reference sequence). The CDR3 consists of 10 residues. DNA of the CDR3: TGTGCCAGCAGTTACCTCGGTCAGTACTTC. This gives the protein CASSYLGQYF.

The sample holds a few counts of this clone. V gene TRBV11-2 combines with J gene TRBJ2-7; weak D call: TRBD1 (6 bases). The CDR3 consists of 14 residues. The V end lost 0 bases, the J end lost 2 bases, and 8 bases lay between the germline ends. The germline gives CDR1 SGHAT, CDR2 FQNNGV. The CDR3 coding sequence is TGTGCCAGCAGCTTAGACAGGGGAACCTACGAGCAGTACTTC. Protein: CASSLDRGTYEQYF.

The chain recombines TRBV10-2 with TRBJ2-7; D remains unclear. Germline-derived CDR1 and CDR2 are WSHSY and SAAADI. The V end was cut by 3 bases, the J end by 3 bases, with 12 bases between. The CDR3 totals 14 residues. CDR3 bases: TGCGCCAGCAGTGATCCACAGAAAAGCTACGAGCAGTACTTC. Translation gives CASSDPQKSYEQYF.

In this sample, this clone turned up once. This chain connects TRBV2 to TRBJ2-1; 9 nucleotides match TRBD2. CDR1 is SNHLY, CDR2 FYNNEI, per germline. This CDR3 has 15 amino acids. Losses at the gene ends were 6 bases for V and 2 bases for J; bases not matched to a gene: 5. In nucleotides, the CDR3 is TGTGCCAGCAGACCCGGACTAGCGACCTACAATGAGCAGTTCTTC. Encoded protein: CASRPGLATYNEQFF.

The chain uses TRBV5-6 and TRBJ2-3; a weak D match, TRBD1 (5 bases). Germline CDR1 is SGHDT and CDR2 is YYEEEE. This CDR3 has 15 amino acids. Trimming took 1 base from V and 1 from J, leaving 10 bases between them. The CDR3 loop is CASSLFGARTDTQYF. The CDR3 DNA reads TGTGCCAGCAGCTTGTTTGGGGCCCGCACAGATACGCAGTATTTT.

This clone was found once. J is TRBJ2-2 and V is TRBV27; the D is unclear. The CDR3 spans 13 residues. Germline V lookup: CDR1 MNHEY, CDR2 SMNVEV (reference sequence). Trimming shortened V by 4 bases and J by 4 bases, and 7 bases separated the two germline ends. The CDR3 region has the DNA TGTGCCAGCAGTTCCTTTTCCACCGGGGAGCTGTTTTTT. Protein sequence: CASSSFSTGELFF.

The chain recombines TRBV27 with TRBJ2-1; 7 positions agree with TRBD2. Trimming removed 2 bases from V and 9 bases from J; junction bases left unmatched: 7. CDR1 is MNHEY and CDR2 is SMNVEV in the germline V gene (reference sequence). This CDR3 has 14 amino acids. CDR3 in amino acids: CASSLGGGPTEQFF. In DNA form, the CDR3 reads TGTGCCAGCAGTTTAGGGGGAGGGCCGACTGAGCAGTTCTTC.

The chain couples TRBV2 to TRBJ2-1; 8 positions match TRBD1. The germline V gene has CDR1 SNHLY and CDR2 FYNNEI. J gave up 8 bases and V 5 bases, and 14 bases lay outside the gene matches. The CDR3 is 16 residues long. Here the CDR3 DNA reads TGTGCCAGCAGTTTCCAAGGACAGGGCCGTCTGCATGAGCAGTTCTTC. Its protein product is CASSFQGQGRLHEQFF.

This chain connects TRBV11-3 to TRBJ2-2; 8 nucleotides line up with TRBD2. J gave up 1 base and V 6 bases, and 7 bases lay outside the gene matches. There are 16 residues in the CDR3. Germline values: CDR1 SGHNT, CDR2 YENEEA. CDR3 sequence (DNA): TGTGCCAGCAGTCCAACTAGCGGAAAGAACACCGGGGAGCTGTTTTTT. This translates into CASSPTSGKNTGELFF.

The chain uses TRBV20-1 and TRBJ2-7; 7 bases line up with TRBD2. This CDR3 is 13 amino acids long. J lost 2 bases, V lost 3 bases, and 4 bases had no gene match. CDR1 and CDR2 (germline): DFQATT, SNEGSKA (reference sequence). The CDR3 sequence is CSASGREPYEQYF. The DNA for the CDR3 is TGCAGTGCTAGTGGGCGGGAGCCCTACGAGCAGTACTTC.

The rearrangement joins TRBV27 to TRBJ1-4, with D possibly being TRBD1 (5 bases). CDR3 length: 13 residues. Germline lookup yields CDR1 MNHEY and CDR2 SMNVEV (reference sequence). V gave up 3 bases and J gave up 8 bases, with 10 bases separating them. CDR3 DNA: TGTGCCAGCAGTTTGCAGGGAGGAGAAAAACTGTTTTTT. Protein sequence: CASSLQGGEKLFF.